The rows below give T cell receptor beta chains drawn from one sample of a study of blood T cells in healthy people across ages. TCRdb reprocessed the 5' RACE reads with MiXCR, giving one entry per CDR3 protein. The sample lists about 1.4 million distinct CDR3 sequences; approximately 59% were seen once. Sample: blood. The origin of the receptors is a young man in good health. The CDR3 runs from the conserved cysteine through the conserved F or W. D genes are given only for firm matches. The listing skips clone size in some rows; elsewhere it reads once, few, many or a size class.

j_call	clone_size	d_call	v_call	cdr3_aa	cdr3_nt
TRBJ2-7	few	-	TRBV6-5	CASSSYVGPHYEQYF	TGTGCCAGCAGTTCGTATGTAGGGCCCCACTACGAGCAGTACTTC
TRBJ2-5	-	-	TRBV9	CASSVPGVLAETQYF	TGTGCCAGTAGCGTACCGGGAGTCTTGGCGGAGACCCAGTACTTC
TRBJ2-7	few	-	TRBV29-1	CSVEDPGADREQYF	TGCAGCGTTGAAGACCCAGGGGCAGATCGCGAGCAGTACTTC
TRBJ2-3	-	-	TRBV20-1	CSARGELGTDTQYF	TGCAGTGCTAGGGGGGAGCTCGGCACAGATACGCAGTATTTT
TRBJ1-6	-	-	TRBV5-1	CASSDGTTVNSPLHF	TGCGCCAGCAGCGACGGGACAACCGTCAATTCACCCCTCCACTTT
TRBJ1-6	once	TRBD1	TRBV10-2	CASGTGVNSPLHF	TGCGCCAGCGGGACAGGGGTAAATTCACCCCTCCACTTT
TRBJ2-7	-	TRBD2	TRBV6-2/TRBV6-3	CACYGTSDSYEQYF	TGTGCCTGTTATGGGACTAGCGACTCCTACGAGCAGTACTTC
TRBJ2-3	few	TRBD2	TRBV20-1	CSARRLAGLDTQYF	TGCAGTGCTCGGAGACTAGCGGGTTTAGATACGCAGTATTTT
TRBJ1-1	-	-	TRBV6-5	CASSYWGVNTEAFF	TGTGCCAGCAGTTATTGGGGGGTGAACACTGAAGCTTTCTTT
TRBJ1-4	-	-	TRBV20-1	CSARDMAGSNEKLFF	TGCAGTGCTAGAGATATGGCAGGGTCTAATGAAAAACTGTTTTTT
TRBJ2-7	-	-	TRBV28	CASSSGGYNEQYF	TGTGCCAGCAGTTCTGGGGGCTACAATGAGCAGTACTTC
TRBJ2-2	-	TRBD2	TRBV29-1	CSVDSGRATGELFF	TGCAGCGTTGATTCCGGGAGGGCCACCGGGGAGCTGTTTTTT
TRBJ2-5	-	TRBD2	TRBV5-1	CASSLSRTSLREQETQYF	TGCGCCAGCAGCTTGTCGAGGACTAGCCTCCGAGAACAGGAGACCCAGTACTTC
TRBJ2-7	few	-	TRBV20-1	CSARGTVEQYF	TGCAGTGCTAGAGGGACAGTCGAGCAGTACTTC
TRBJ2-1	few	TRBD2	TRBV7-9	CASSSGLAGPSYNEQFF	TGTGCCAGCAGCTCGGGACTAGCGGGACCTTCCTACAATGAGCAGTTCTTC
TRBJ2-5	few	-	TRBV2	CASVMSGTQYF	TGTGCCAGCGTTATGTCGGGGACCCAGTACTTC
TRBJ2-3	-	TRBD1	TRBV6-1	CASSDGTGSTDTQYF	TGTGCCAGCAGTGATGGGACAGGAAGCACAGATACGCAGTATTTT
TRBJ2-5	-	TRBD2	TRBV7-6	CASSLGSSGGLKETQYF	TGTGCCAGCAGCTTAGGATCGAGCGGGGGGTTGAAAGAGACCCAGTACTTC
TRBJ2-7	-	-	TRBV19	CASSIGLTYEQYF	TGTGCCAGTAGTATCGGGTTGACCTACGAGCAGTACTTC
TRBJ2-7	few	-	TRBV5-1	CASSFMAESYEQYF	TGCGCCAGCAGCTTTATGGCCGAATCCTACGAGCAGTACTTC
TRBJ2-1	-	-	TRBV10-2	CASSDLPFWFF	TGCGCCAGCAGTGATTTGCCGTTTTGGTTCTTC
TRBJ1-6	-	TRBD1	TRBV20-1	CSARDPTGAGSPLHF	TGCAGTGCTAGAGATCCGACAGGGGCAGGGTCACCCCTCCACTTT
TRBJ2-7	-	TRBD2	TRBV5-1	CASKIGGNNEQYF	TGCGCCAGCAAGATCGGGGGGAACAACGAGCAGTACTTC
TRBJ2-7	-	TRBD2	TRBV7-2	CASSLGLAAEQYF	TGTGCCAGCAGCTTGGGGCTAGCGGCCGAGCAGTACTTC
TRBJ2-4	-	TRBD2	TRBV4-1	CASSPGTSSIQYF	TGCGCCAGCAGCCCCGGGACTAGTTCGATTCAGTACTTC
TRBJ1-3	-	-	TRBV5-1	CASSLSGDNGRNTIYF	TGCGCCAGCAGCTTGTCCGGGGACAATGGAAGAAACACCATATATTTT
TRBJ2-5	-	TRBD1	TRBV6-1	CASSEVGGQGSETQYF	TGTGCCAGCAGTGAAGTAGGCGGACAGGGATCAGAGACCCAGTACTTC
TRBJ2-5	once	-	TRBV12-3/TRBV12-4	CASSWGPAETQYF	TGTGCCAGCAGTTGGGGCCCCGCAGAGACCCAGTACTTC
TRBJ1-1	-	TRBD1	TRBV19	CASSAMTGGYTEAFF	TGTGCCAGTAGTGCGATGACAGGGGGGTATACTGAAGCTTTCTTT
TRBJ2-7	-	TRBD2	TRBV27	CASSSLTSGGAYEQYF	TGTGCCAGCAGTTCGCTAACTAGCGGGGGGGCCTACGAGCAGTACTTC
TRBJ2-3	-	TRBD1	TRBV3-1	CASKTGTGGSKDTQYF	TGTGCCAGCAAGACCGGGACAGGGGGTTCTAAAGATACGCAGTATTTT
TRBJ1-1	few	TRBD1	TRBV5-1	CASRAGTVITEAFF	TGCGCCAGCAGGGCCGGGACAGTGATCACTGAAGCTTTCTTT
TRBJ2-1	-	-	TRBV6-5	CASSYGPPGRSQFF	TGTGCCAGCAGTTACGGACCACCTGGGAGATCGCAGTTCTTC
TRBJ1-5	-	TRBD1	TRBV5-1	CASSLLGGTGQPQHF	TGCGCCAGCAGCTTGCTGGGAGGGACAGGTCAGCCCCAGCATTTT
TRBJ1-2	-	TRBD1	TRBV5-1	CASSLRTGEGYTF	TGCGCCAGCAGCTTGAGGACAGGGGAAGGCTACACCTTC
TRBJ1-5	-	-	TRBV25-1	CASKADSNQPQHF	TGTGCCAGCAAGGCAGATAGCAATCAGCCCCAGCATTTT
TRBJ1-2	-	-	TRBV5-1	CASSWDAGGYTF	TGCGCCAGCAGCTGGGACGCGGGGGGCTACACCTTC
TRBJ2-5	-	-	TRBV7-9	CASSLVQGVEETQYF	TGTGCCAGCAGCTTAGTGCAAGGGGTGGAAGAGACCCAGTACTTC
TRBJ2-7	-	-	TRBV21-1	CASSKVAAGEQYF	TGTGCCAGCAGCAAAGTCGCGGCGGGCGAGCAGTACTTC
TRBJ1-4	-	-	TRBV29-1	CSVVASTNEKLFF	TGCAGCGTTGTTGCATCAACTAATGAAAAACTGTTTTTT
TRBJ2-5	-	-	TRBV12-3/TRBV12-4	CASSLSQGRGETQYF	TGTGCCAGCAGTTTAAGTCAGGGCCGCGGGGAGACCCAGTACTTC
TRBJ2-1	-	-	TRBV28	CASISSEEQFF	TGTGCCAGCATTTCAAGCGAGGAGCAGTTCTTC
TRBJ2-7	once	TRBD1	TRBV7-9	CASSLGDRTTYEQYF	TGTGCCAGCAGCTTAGGGGACAGGACTACTTACGAGCAGTACTTC
TRBJ2-1	few	TRBD2	TRBV4-1	CASSLRTSGIYNEQFF	TGCGCCAGCAGCCTGCGGACTAGCGGGATATACAATGAGCAGTTCTTC
TRBJ2-5	-	TRBD1	TRBV4-1	CASSQEAYNTGTGQETQYF	TGCGCCAGCAGCCAAGAGGCCTATAACACGGGGACAGGCCAAGAGACCCAGTACTTC